The 23 T cell receptor beta chains reported below all come from one sample, sequenced in a study of cytomegalovirus exposure and HLA in healthy donors. Libraries were prepared by immunoSEQ multiplex PCR; TCRdb keeps only in-frame clonotypes and omits some of them. This sample carries more than 120,000 clones, about nine tenths of them seen once, and the ten largest clones take 4.5%. The specimen was PBMCs. These receptors were obtained from a man younger than 30 in good health and CMV-seropositive.

This rearrangement joins TRBV19 to TRBJ1-2; D is possibly TRBD1 (6 bases). Trimming took 5 bases from V and 8 from J, leaving 18 bases between them. CDR3 length equals 14 residues. CDR1 is LNHDA and CDR2 is SQIVND in the germline V gene (reference sequence). The CDR3 sequence: CASSLRTAPGGYTF. CDR3 nucleotide sequence: TGTGCCAGTAGTCTACGGACAGCCCCGGGAGGCTACACCTTC.

This clone has just a few counts. The chain carries TRBV4-1 and TRBJ1-2; D remains ambiguous. Germline assignment: CDR1 MGHRA and CDR2 YSYEKL. This CDR3 has 15 residues. The germline V and J ends were trimmed by 0 bases and 8 bases, with 16 bases remaining between them. The chain's CDR3 is CASSQEEAGRGGYTF. CDR3 DNA: TGCGCCAGCAGCCAAGAAGAGGCTGGGCGGGGAGGCTACACCTTC.

The chain combines TRBV7-2 with TRBJ2-1, with D possibly TRBD1 on 6 matching bases. Germline CDR1 is SGHTA and CDR2 is FQGNSA. The CDR3 is 12 amino acids. Trimming left V 5 bases short and J 8 bases short, with 10 bases between. The CDR3 sequence: CASSRGWDEQFF. As DNA, the CDR3 is TGTGCCAGCAGCAGGGGGTGGGATGAGCAGTTCTTC.

The V gene is TRBV5-1, the J gene TRBJ1-1; perhaps TRBD1 as D (5 bases). Trimming took off 2 bases at V and 4 bases at J, with 9 bases between the two ends. From germline, CDR1 is SGHRS and CDR2 YFSETQ. The CDR3 is made up of 13 amino acids. CDR3 sequence: CASSFTGGTEAFF. CDR3 bases: TGCGCCAGCAGCTTTACAGGCGGCACTGAAGCTTTCTTT.

The genes are TRBV14 and TRBJ2-7; D remains ambiguous. Trimming left V 1 base short and J 3 bases short, with 7 bases between. CDR3 size: 13 residues. Looked up from germline, CDR1 is SGHDN and CDR2 is FVKESK. In nucleotides, the CDR3 is TGTGCCAGCAGCCAAGCCAGAAGCTACGAGCAGTACTTC. It encodes CASSQARSYEQYF.

V and J are TRBV27 and TRBJ2-2; D is unresolved. Germline CDR1 and CDR2: MNHEY and SMNVEV (reference sequence). This CDR3 region has 16 residues. The ends were cut back, 3 bases at V and 4 bases at J, with 15 bases in the middle. The chain's CDR3 is CASSLYLESGTGELFF. DNA for the CDR3: TGTGCCAGCAGTTTGTACCTCGAGTCTGGCACCGGGGAGCTGTTTTTT.

The chain recombines TRBV19 with TRBJ2-2, with D tentatively TRBD2 (8 bases). The CDR3 has 20 residues. V lost 5 bases and J lost 4, with 29 bases in between. Germline values: CDR1 LNHDA, CDR2 SQIVND (reference sequence). The CDR3 loop reads CASSPTQGGLGRGFTGELFF. CDR3 in DNA: TGTGCCAGTAGTCCCACCCAGGGGGGACTAGGGCGGGGGTTCACCGGGGAGCTGTTTTTT.

The chain joins TRBV4-1 to TRBJ1-2; D ambiguous. CDR3 length: 15 residues. Trimming removed 1 base at V and 0 bases at J, with 9 bases between. Germline assignment: CDR1 MGHRA and CDR2 YSYEKL. The CDR3 DNA reads as TGCGCCAGCAGCCAAGTGGCAAGTGCTAACTATGGCTACACCTTC. This gives the protein CASSQVASANYGYTF.

The chain carries TRBV28 and TRBJ1-4; D is perhaps TRBD1 (6 bases). V shed 5 bases and J shed 1 base, with 8 bases lying between them. Germline CDR1 MDHEN, CDR2 SYDVKM. There are 14 residues in the CDR3. The CDR3 region is CASSKGETNEKLFF. The CDR3 DNA sequence: TGTGCCAGCAGTAAGGGGGAAACTAATGAAAAACTGTTTTTT.

This sequence joins TRBV6-5 and TRBJ2-7; D remains ambiguous. CDR1 and CDR2 (germline): MNHEY, SVGAGI. The germline V and J ends were trimmed by 0 bases and 1 base, with 7 bases remaining between them. The length of the CDR3 is 14 residues. The CDR3 DNA reads TGTGCCAGCAGTTACTCGTCCGGGTCCTACGAGCAGTACTTC. It encodes CASSYSSGSYEQYF.

The chain links TRBV9 to TRBJ2-3, with TRBD1 identical over 7 bases. This CDR3 spans 15 amino acids. V gave up 3 bases and J gave up 1 base; unmatched junction bases: 5. CDR1 is SGDLS and CDR2 is YYNGEE in the germline V gene. The CDR3 coding sequence is TGTGCCAGCAGCGCGTGGACAGGAGGCACAGATACGCAGTATTTT. Its protein is CASSAWTGGTDTQYF.

The gene calls are TRBV5-6 and TRBJ1-2; a weak D match, TRBD1 (5 bases). The length of the CDR3 is 15 residues. Per the germline V gene, CDR1 is SGHDT and CDR2 is YYEEEE. Trimming took off 4 bases at V and 7 bases at J, with 20 bases between the two ends. The CDR3 DNA reads TGTGCCAGCAGCCTAGGACACACAAGAAATCTTGGCTACACCTTC. Protein: CASSLGHTRNLGYTF.

The rearrangement uses TRBV7-9 and TRBJ1-1, with TRBD1 identical over 8 bases. This CDR3 is 13 amino acids long. V lost 5 bases and J lost 4; bases outside the gene matches: 3. Germline V CDR1 and CDR2: SEHNR, FQNEAQ (reference sequence). CDR3 amino acids: CASSPTGGTEAFF. DNA of the CDR3: TGTGCCAGCAGCCCAACAGGGGGCACTGAAGCTTTCTTT.

The gene calls are TRBV30 and TRBJ2-7, with D maybe TRBD1 (5 bases). Looked up from germline, CDR1 is GTSNPN and CDR2 is SVGIG (reference sequence). V was clipped by 5 bases and J by 2 bases, with 16 bases between them. CDR3 length equals 14 residues. The CDR3 loop is CAWGLGPDTYEQYF. The CDR3 DNA reads as TGTGCCTGGGGGTTGGGGCCAGACACCTACGAGCAGTACTTC.

The rearrangement joins TRBV30 to TRBJ2-3; the match to TRBD2 covers 7 bases. V lost 0 bases to trimming and J lost 6 bases; unmatched junction nucleotides: 12. The germline CDR1 and CDR2 sequences are GTSNPN and SVGIG (reference sequence). The CDR3 sequence is 16 residues long. The CDR3 loop is CAWSVLKRGGGDTQYF. Here the CDR3 DNA reads TGTGCCTGGAGTGTACTAAAGCGGGGAGGCGGGGATACGCAGTATTTT.

V is TRBV10-3 and J is TRBJ1-1; perhaps TRBD1 as D (5 bases). Per the germline V gene, CDR1 is ENHRY and CDR2 is SYGVKD. CDR3 length equals 16 residues. V was clipped by 3 bases and J by 6 bases, with 20 bases between them. CDR3 in amino acids: CAISDRRKGLRAEAFF. CDR3 sequence (DNA): TGTGCCATCAGTGACCGGCGGAAGGGGCTAAGGGCTGAAGCTTTCTTT.

The chain uses TRBV5-1 and TRBJ2-2, with D unclear. Trimming took off 0 bases at V and 0 bases at J, with 9 bases between the two ends. The CDR3 consists of 16 residues. CDR1 is SGHRS and CDR2 is YFSETQ in the germline V gene. CDR3 DNA sequence: TGCGCCAGCAGCTTGGGACTGAATCCGAACACCGGGGAGCTGTTTTTT. Translation: CASSLGLNPNTGELFF.

The J gene is TRBJ1-3, the V gene TRBV6-1, with 11 bases fitting TRBD1. V lost 4 bases and J lost 0; bases outside the gene matches: 2. The length of the CDR3 is 16 residues. In germline, CDR1 is MNHNS, CDR2 SASEGT. The CDR3 here is CASSGDRGYSGNTIYF. The CDR3 nucleotides are TGTGCCAGCAGTGGGGACAGGGGGTACTCTGGAAACACCATATATTTT.

This clone was counted between two and nine times. This chain connects TRBV5-4 to TRBJ2-5, with 8 bases matching TRBD1. V lost 0 bases and J lost 5; bases outside the gene matches: 9. Germline V gene lookup returns CDR1 SGHNT and CDR2 YYREEE (reference sequence). This CDR3 spans 16 amino acids. The CDR3 DNA reads TGTGCCAGCAGCTTGGCCTGGGACAGGTTGGGGGAGACCCAGTACTTC. Its translation is CASSLAWDRLGETQYF.

The chain has TRBV5-4 and TRBJ2-7; D is ambiguous. CDR3 length equals 11 residues. Germline V gene data show CDR1 as SGHNT and CDR2 as YYREEE (reference sequence). Trimming took 2 bases from V and 5 from J, leaving 5 bases between them. The CDR3 DNA sequence: TGTGCCAGCAGCTTCGGAGACGAGCAGTACTTC. This translates into CASSFGDEQYF.

The chain uses TRBV6-4 and TRBJ2-1; TRBD2 is a possible D gene (6 bases). V shed 2 bases and J shed 5 bases, with 13 bases lying between them. The CDR3 consists of 15 residues. Germline CDR1 reads MRHNA; CDR2 reads SNTAGT. In DNA, the CDR3 is TGTGCCAGCAGTGACGTGGGGGGTTCCCACAATGAGCAGTTCTTC. Encoded protein: CASSDVGGSHNEQFF.

The rearrangement uses TRBV28 and TRBJ2-7; TRBD1 matches at 7 bases. The CDR3 sequence is 14 residues long. Germline trimming cut 3 bases from V and 6 bases from J; bases unmatched to any gene: 8. Germline V gene data show CDR1 as MDHEN and CDR2 as SYDVKM. Here the CDR3 DNA reads TGTGCCAGCAGTTTGGGACAGCCTCCACGCGAGCAGTACTTC. Translated, it gives CASSLGQPPREQYF.

The chain links TRBV28 to TRBJ2-7; D is ambiguous. The germline V gene has CDR1 MDHEN and CDR2 SYDVKM. Trimming left V 3 bases short and J 2 bases short, with 14 bases between. The CDR3 has 15 residues. CDR3 loop: CASSLKVGRTYEQYF. CDR3 DNA sequence: TGTGCCAGCAGTTTGAAAGTGGGCAGGACCTACGAGCAGTACTTC. Complete variable domain (other parts from reference TRBV28 and TRBJ2-7): DVKVTQSSRYLVKRTGEKVFLECVQDMDHENMFWYRQDPGLGLRLIYFSYDVKMKEKGDIPEGYSVSREKKERFSLILESASTNQTSMYLCASSLKVGRTYEQYFGPGTRLTVT.